This entry lists 16 T cell receptor beta chains sequenced from one sample in a study of cytomegalovirus exposure and HLA in healthy donors. It was with 60 Vbeta and 13 Jbeta primers that the PCR ran. Clones were read by immunoSEQ multiplex PCR, and TCRdb kept only the in-frame ones, dropping some. The repertoire includes just over 200,000 clones, about two thirds of them detected once, and about 3% sits in the top ten. The source material was PBMCs. The receptors originated from a man aged 40-49 years in good health and CMV-seropositive.

The chain joins TRBV6-6 to TRBJ1-3; possibly TRBD1 for D (5 bases). Germline V gene data show CDR1 as MNHNY and CDR2 as SVGAGI (reference sequence). This CDR3 contains 15 residues. Trimming removed 5 bases at V and 6 bases at J, with 17 bases between. The CDR3 is CASSGSQGSVNTIYF. DNA for the CDR3: TGTGCCAGCAGTGGATCTCAGGGTTCGGTAAACACCATATATTTT.

The chain combines TRBV19 with TRBJ2-7, with D possibly matching TRBD1 (6 bases). This CDR3 contains 12 residues. V lost 3 bases, J lost 9 bases, and 12 bases lay in between. Germline loops: CDR1 LNHDA, CDR2 SQIVND (reference sequence). For the CDR3, the DNA is TGTGCCAGTAGTATGGGATCGGACAGGCAGTACTTC. Translation: CASSMGSDRQYF.

The J gene is TRBJ2-7, the V gene TRBV2; TRBD1 aligns across 9 bases. The V and J ends lost 11 bases and 7 bases, in that order; junction bases with no gene match: 18. The CDR3 is 15 residues long. Germline loops: CDR1 SNHLY, CDR2 FYNNEI. CDR3 amino acids: CALRPAGQGRGEQYF. DNA for the CDR3: TGTGCCCTCAGACCAGCAGGACAGGGGAGGGGGGAGCAGTACTTC.

The chain employs TRBV5-1 and TRBJ1-6; the D is unclear. The germline V gene encodes CDR1 SGHRS and CDR2 YFSETQ. This CDR3 spans 13 amino acids. Trimming took 7 bases from V and 0 from J, leaving 5 bases between them. The CDR3 loop is CASRISYNSPLHF. The CDR3 DNA is TGCGCCAGCCGTATCTCCTATAATTCACCCCTCCACTTT.

V and J are TRBV7-2 and TRBJ2-5; 9 bases line up with TRBD2. Germline-derived CDR1 and CDR2 are SGHTA and FQGNSA. Trimming took 4 bases from V and 5 from J; bases not matched to a gene: 11. This CDR3 has 16 amino acids. In DNA, the CDR3 is TGTGCCAGCAGCTCCACTCTGGCGGGGGGGAGGGAGACCCAGTACTTC. Translating it yields CASSSTLAGGRETQYF.

A single count supports this clone. V gene TRBV4-1 combines with J gene TRBJ1-1, with unresolved D. V was shortened by 1 base and J by 4 bases, with 13 bases between the two germline ends. Germline lookup yields CDR1 MGHRA and CDR2 YSYEKL. CDR3 length: 15 amino acids. The CDR3 reads CASSQAGLVATEAFF. As DNA, the CDR3 is TGCGCCAGCAGCCAAGCCGGATTAGTAGCCACTGAAGCTTTCTTT.

V is TRBV27 and J is TRBJ2-7; a weak D match, TRBD2 (6 bases). This CDR3 region has 13 residues. Deletions cut 11 bases from V and 2 bases from J, with 16 bases between. The germline gives CDR1 MNHEY, CDR2 SMNVEV (reference sequence). This CDR3 reads CAPPAGSAYEQYF. CDR3 coding DNA: TGTGCCCCCCCGGCGGGGTCCGCCTACGAGCAGTACTTC.

This clone was recorded a few times. J is TRBJ2-2 and V is TRBV7-2; TRBD2 aligns across 10 bases. Germline values: CDR1 SGHTA, CDR2 FQGNSA. The CDR3 totals 15 residues. V lost 2 bases and J lost 4; bases outside the gene matches: 1. For the CDR3, the DNA is TGTGCCAGCAGCTTACTAGCGGGGGCCACCGGGGAGCTGTTTTTT. As protein: CASSLLAGATGELFF.

The chain joins TRBV4-1 to TRBJ2-4; 8 positions match TRBD1. V was clipped by 1 base and J by 0 bases; unmatched bases: 17. CDR3 length: 21 amino acids. Germline V CDR1 and CDR2: MGHRA, YSYEKL. Here the CDR3 DNA reads TGCGCCAGCAGCCAAGGTCAGGGGGCGTTAAGGGATAGACTAGCCAAAAACATTCAGTACTTC. It is translated as CASSQGQGALRDRLAKNIQYF.

The gene calls are TRBV9 and TRBJ1-2, with unresolved D. The germline gives CDR1 SGDLS, CDR2 YYNGEE. V dropped 0 bases and J dropped 3 bases, with 9 bases sitting between them. The CDR3 is made up of 14 amino acids. This CDR3 reads CASSVGPDHYGYTF. CDR3 DNA sequence: TGTGCCAGCAGCGTAGGCCCAGATCACTATGGCTACACCTTC.

This sequence joins TRBV5-1 and TRBJ1-2; possibly TRBD1 for D (5 bases). The germline gives CDR1 SGHRS, CDR2 YFSETQ. Trimming left V 1 base short and J 12 bases short, with 28 bases between. CDR3 size: 17 residues. CDR3 in amino acids: CASSLFPSQGGIRENTF. In DNA form, the CDR3 reads TGCGCCAGCAGCTTGTTCCCCTCGCAGGGAGGTATTAGAGAGAACACCTTC.

The chain couples TRBV4-3 to TRBJ2-1; 9 positions match TRBD2. CDR3 length: 15 residues. With 0 bases clipped from V and 8 bases from J, the junction kept 5 bases outside the gene matches. Per germline, CDR1 LGHNA and CDR2 YSLEER. The CDR3: CASSQDGGGGDEQFF. The CDR3, as DNA: TGCGCCAGCAGCCAAGACGGGGGCGGGGGGGATGAGCAGTTCTTC.

The DNA for the CDR3 is TGTGCCAGCTGTCAGGGACAGTCCCAAGAGACCCAGTACTTC. This gives the protein CASCQGQSQETQYF. The genes are TRBV6-1 and TRBJ2-5, with 7 positions matching TRBD1. This CDR3 comprises 14 residues. Losses at the gene ends were 8 bases for V and 1 base for J; bases not matched to a gene: 7. The germline V gene has CDR1 MNHNS and CDR2 SASEGT.

The chain has TRBV27 and TRBJ2-3; 9 bases map to TRBD2. Germline V gene data show CDR1 as MNHEY and CDR2 as SMNVEV (reference sequence). The ends lost 6 bases at V and 0 bases at J; junction bases unmatched: 16. CDR3 size: 19 residues. The CDR3 DNA reads TGTGCCAGCAGCCTAAGGGTGACGCGGGGGGGCGGGAGCACAGATACGCAGTATTTT. Its translation is CASSLRVTRGGGSTDTQYF.

The chain joins TRBV6-5 to TRBJ2-5, with 9 bases aligning to TRBD1. Judging by the DNA end, TRBJ2-7 fits better; the J call may be wrong. Germline-derived CDR1 and CDR2 are MNHEY and SVGAGI. The CDR3 has 15 residues. The CDR3 sequence: CASSVQGALPYEQYF. CDR3 sequence (DNA): TGTGCCAGCAGCGTACAGGGGGCGCTCCCCTACGAGCAGTACTTC.

This clone has a handful of counts. The chain couples TRBV2 to TRBJ1-1; the D is unclear. CDR1 and CDR2 (germline): SNHLY, FYNNEI. The CDR3 covers 11 residues. The V end lost 6 bases, the J end lost 7 bases, and 9 bases lay between the germline ends. The CDR3 sequence is CASSSVNEAFF. As DNA, the CDR3 is TGTGCCAGCAGCTCAGTAAATGAAGCTTTCTTT. Full variable domain (outside the CDR3, taken from reference TRBV2 and TRBJ1-1): EPEVTQTPSHQVTQMGQEVILRCVPISNHLYFYWYRQILGQKVEFLVSFYNNEISEKSEIFDDQFSVERPDGSNFTLKIRSTKLEDSAMYFCASSSVNEAFFGQGTRLTVV.